This is a list of T cell receptor beta chains from one sample in a study of cytomegalovirus exposure and HLA in healthy donors. This table comes from immunoSEQ multiplex PCR, and its TCRdb copy is limited to in-frame clones, with some not included. The table lists approximately 140,000 clones, roughly 80% of them singletons, with about 0.91% in the top ten. The sample taken for sequencing was PBMCs. The receptors were gathered from a young man in good health and CMV-seronegative. CDR3s include the opening cysteine and the closing phenylalanine or tryptophan. A D gene is named only where the DNA matches it firmly. Not all rows give a size; the values are once, few, many and, for expanded clones, a class.

clone size	D gene	V gene	J gene	CDR3 protein	CDR3 DNA
NA	TRBD1	TRBV6-1	TRBJ1-4	CASRNRGFNEKLFF	TGTGCCAGCAGGAACAGGGGGTTTAATGAAAAACTGTTTTTT
NA	NA	TRBV4-1	TRBJ2-7	CASSPFPPGTYEQYF	TGCGCCAGCAGCCCCTTCCCGCCAGGTACCTACGAGCAGTACTTC
once	NA	TRBV18	TRBJ2-3	CASSPDSTADTQYF	TGTGCCAGCTCACCGGACTCCACCGCAGATACGCAGTATTTT
few	NA	TRBV6-4	TRBJ1-6	CASSAENNSPLHF	TGTGCCAGCAGTGCGGAGAATAATTCACCCCTCCACTTT
NA	TRBD1	TRBV7-2	TRBJ2-1	CASSYRQGRNEQFF	TGTGCCAGCAGCTACCGACAGGGTAGGAATGAGCAGTTCTTC
NA	NA	TRBV30	TRBJ1-2	CAWVGENYGYTF	TGTGCCTGGGTTGGGGAGAACTATGGCTACACCTTC
NA	NA	TRBV7-2	TRBJ2-5	CASSSPRQQETQYF	TGTGCCAGCAGCTCCCCCAGACAGCAAGAGACCCAGTACTTC
NA	NA	TRBV11-2	TRBJ2-7	CASRDYRVGYEQYF	TGTGCCAGCAGAGACTACAGGGTCGGGTACGAGCAGTACTTC
NA	NA	TRBV19	TRBJ2-7	CASSISRATGAYEQYF	TGTGCCAGTAGTATCTCCCGGGCCACAGGTGCGTACGAGCAGTACTTC
NA	NA	TRBV6-5	TRBJ2-7	CASSYFQGGYEQYF	TGTGCCAGCAGTTACTTTCAGGGAGGCTACGAGCAGTACTTC
NA	TRBD1	TRBV9	TRBJ1-1	CASSWGQGDTEAFF	TGTGCCAGCAGCTGGGGACAGGGCGACACTGAAGCTTTCTTT
few	TRBD1	TRBV5-8	TRBJ1-1	CASSKQGRNTEAFF	TGTGCCAGCAGTAAACAGGGGAGGAACACTGAAGCTTTCTTT
NA	TRBD1	TRBV4-2	TRBJ1-6	CASSHLRQGDSPLHF	TGTGCCAGCAGCCACCTCCGACAGGGTGATTCACCCCTCCACTTT